This T cell receptor (beta chain) was identified during a study of T cell responses to AZD1222 COVID-19 vaccine. For the study at large: The analysis combined second doses at about 4 or about 12 weeks. Study-wide points: Elevations in Spike-specific TCR breadth and depth followed administration of two AZD1222 doses. Repertoire samples came only from after the peak T cell response. A mostly white British donor set with more females was recruited, and clonal diversity was possibly underestimated.

With respect to this clone: The antigen is undetermined.

This CDR3 contains 13 residues. The J segment lost 6 bases and the V segment lost 4 bases, leaving 3 bases of the junction unmatched. The germline gives CDR1 SGHNT, CDR2 YYREEE (reference sequence). The data were produced by immunoSEQ multiplex PCR, yet TCRdb's version contains in-frame clones alone and is incomplete. The sample includes fewer than 200,000 clones, 85% to 95% of them seen just once. The sample was peripheral blood, taken on day 0 of AZD1222 vaccination. The V call is TRBV5-4, the J call TRBJ1-1; 10 bases line up with TRBD1. This receptor was identified in an adult in good health. CDR3 in amino acids: CASSIGQGAEAFF. The CDR3 nucleotides read TGTGCCAGCAGCATCGGACAGGGGGCTGAAGCTTTCTTT.